The rows below give T cell receptor beta chains drawn from one sample of a study of blood T cell repertoires in COVID-19. Sequencing used immunoSEQ multiplex PCR; TCRdb keeps in-frame clones, though not all of them. Seen here are 190,000 or so clones, roughly four fifths observed once, and the top ten hold approximately 10%. The source material was PBMCs or T cells enriched from blood (not recorded which). Receptor source: a man aged 35-49 years who had recovered from COVID-19. Both conserved end residues are part of each CDR3. D genes are given only for firm matches. Clone sizes are given selectively: once, few, many, or a class where the clone is expanded.

d_call: NA
j_call: TRBJ2-7
clone_size: NA
v_call: TRBV25-1
cdr3_aa: CASSDTAGPSYEQYF
cdr3_nt: TGTGCCAGCAGTGATACGGCGGGACCCTCCTACGAGCAGTACTTC

d_call: NA
j_call: TRBJ2-1
clone_size: NA
v_call: TRBV5-1
cdr3_aa: CASSSRGVVIGEQFF
cdr3_nt: TGCGCCAGCAGCTCCCGGGGTGTGGTCATAGGTGAGCAGTTCTTC

d_call: TRBD2
j_call: TRBJ2-5
clone_size: once
v_call: TRBV6-2/TRBV6-3
cdr3_aa: CASSRPGGEFEETQYF
cdr3_nt: TGTGCCAGCAGTAGGCCGGGAGGCGAATTTGAAGAGACCCAGTACTTC

d_call: TRBD2
j_call: TRBJ2-2
clone_size: NA
v_call: TRBV28
cdr3_aa: CASRPTGTINTGELFF
cdr3_nt: TGTGCCAGCAGGCCCACCGGGACTATTAACACCGGGGAGCTGTTTTTT

d_call: NA
j_call: TRBJ1-6
clone_size: few
v_call: TRBV5-4
cdr3_aa: CASSFSGGNSPLHF
cdr3_nt: TGTGCCAGCAGCTTCTCGGGGGGCAATTCACCCCTCCACTTT

d_call: TRBD2
j_call: TRBJ2-7
clone_size: NA
v_call: TRBV11-2
cdr3_aa: CASSQLSGRVDEQYF
cdr3_nt: TGTGCCAGCAGCCAACTTAGCGGGAGAGTGGACGAGCAGTACTTC

d_call: TRBD1
j_call: TRBJ1-4
clone_size: NA
v_call: TRBV7-2
cdr3_aa: CASSSTGGSTNEKLFF
cdr3_nt: TGTGCCAGCAGCTCAACAGGGGGCTCAACTAATGAAAAACTGTTTTTT

d_call: TRBD2
j_call: TRBJ2-4
clone_size: NA
v_call: TRBV27
cdr3_aa: CASSPGEGLAKNIQYF
cdr3_nt: TGTGCCAGCAGTCCCGGGGAGGGACTAGCCAAAAACATTCAGTACTTC

d_call: NA
j_call: TRBJ1-2
clone_size: NA
v_call: TRBV7-4
cdr3_aa: CANLITDSGYGYTF
cdr3_nt: TGTGCCAATTTAATTACGGACAGTGGCTATGGCTACACCTTC

d_call: TRBD1
j_call: TRBJ1-5
clone_size: NA
v_call: TRBV5-1
cdr3_aa: CASSSGQGGQPQHF
cdr3_nt: TGCGCCAGCAGCTCAGGACAGGGAGGCCAGCCCCAGCATTTT